These T cell receptor beta chains were read from a single sample in a study of graft-versus-host responses after intestinal transplantation. Profiling relied on immunoSEQ multiplex PCR, and the TCRdb table lists in-frame clones only, not all of them. Of 85,000 to 100,000 clones listed, about 82% are singletons. Material: PBMCs, obtained 255 days after intestinal transplant. These receptors all come from a human patient who received an intestinal transplant, so some T cells may come from the graft donor. CDR3s include the opening cysteine and the closing phenylalanine or tryptophan. Fields, in order: D gene, clone size, J gene, V gene, CDR3 DNA, CDR3 protein. D genes are given only for firm matches. Some rows mark clone size as missing; the rest say once, few, many or name a class of expanded clone.

>TRBD2|-|TRBJ2-1|TRBV6-5
TGTGCCAGCAGATCCCGACTAGCGGTACACAATGAGCAGTTCTTC
CASRSRLAVHNEQFF
>-|-|TRBJ2-2|TRBV5-1
TGCGCCAGCAGCTCGGCCGGAACAGGGAACACCGGGGAGCTGTTTTTT
CASSSAGTGNTGELFF
>-|-|TRBJ2-3|TRBV7-2
TGTGCCAGCAGCTTAGTCGGCCCCGTTACGCAGTATTTT
CASSLVGPVTQYF
>TRBD1|-|TRBJ1-5|TRBV5-6
TGTGCCAGCAGCTGGACAGGCAGCAATCAGCCCCAGCATTTT
CASSWTGSNQPQHF
>TRBD1|-|TRBJ1-2|TRBV5-4
TGTGCCAGCACCCAGTGGACAGGAGGGTATGGCTACACCTTC
CASTQWTGGYGYTF
>-|-|TRBJ2-2|TRBV11-2
TGTGCCAGCAGCTTAGTGGGGGGCGCATCCGGGGAGCTGTTTTTT
CASSLVGGASGELFF
>-|-|TRBJ2-5|TRBV2
TGTGCCAGCAGTGAAGAATTTTTAGGGGACCCCGGGGAGACCCAGTACTTC
CASSEEFLGDPGETQYF
>-|-|TRBJ1-1|TRBV7-9
TGTGCCAGCAGCTTAGGGGAGAACACTGAAGCTTTCTTT
CASSLGENTEAFF
>-|-|TRBJ1-6|TRBV4-2
TGTGCCAGCAGCCTTGGGACGGATTCACCCCTCCACTTT
CASSLGTDSPLHF
>TRBD2|-|TRBJ2-5|TRBV6-1
TGTGCCAGCAGTGACCATAGCGGGGGGGCCGGAGAGACCCAGTACTTC
CASSDHSGGAGETQYF
>-|-|TRBJ2-1|TRBV4-1
TGCGCCAGCAGCCAAGAGGGGAGGCCCAACAATGAGCAGTTCTTC
CASSQEGRPNNEQFF
>-|-|TRBJ2-5|TRBV5-1
TGCGCCAGCAGCTCCTTGGGAGGGGGAGTGGAGACCCAGTACTTC
CASSSLGGGVETQYF
>-|-|TRBJ2-5|TRBV4-1
TGCGCCAGCAGCCGCCGCATGCGAGAGACCCAGTACTTC
CASSRRMRETQYF
>-|-|TRBJ2-5|TRBV6-5
TGTGCCAGCAACAGGGCGAAAGAGACCCAGTACTTC
CASNRAKETQYF
>-|-|TRBJ1-5|TRBV6-1
TGTGCCAGCACAGGAAGCAATCAGCCCCAGCATTTT
CASTGSNQPQHF
>TRBD1|-|TRBJ1-5|TRBV7-8
TGTGCCAGCAGCGCGACAATAGGACAGGGTCTCAATCAGCCCCAGCATTTT
CASSATIGQGLNQPQHF
>TRBD1|-|TRBJ1-1|TRBV5-1
TGCGCCAGCAGCTTGGCCCCTTTATTGACAGGGGTCACTGAAGCTTTCTTT
CASSLAPLLTGVTEAFF
>-|-|TRBJ2-3|TRBV28
TGTGCCAGCAGGCCCAGTGCGGCGCAGGGTCACACAGATACGCAGTATTTT
CASRPSAAQGHTDTQYF
>-|-|TRBJ2-1|TRBV10-3
TGTGCCATCAGTGAGTCGTGGAGCTATGAGCAGTTCTTC
CAISESWSYEQFF
>TRBD1|-|TRBJ1-1|TRBV27
TGTGCCAGCAGTCGACAGGGGGCGAACACTGAAGCTTTCTTT
CASSRQGANTEAFF
>-|-|TRBJ1-1|TRBV5-1
TGCGCCAGCAGCTGGCCTTTGGAGGGGGGCACTGAAGCTTTCTTT
CASSWPLEGGTEAFF
>TRBD1|-|TRBJ2-1|TRBV6-6
TGTGCCCTTAGGGGGCCCAATGAGCAGTTCTTC
CALRGPNEQFF
>-|-|TRBJ2-7|TRBV11-2
TGTGCCAGCAGCCCGACCCGGGGGCAGGGAGACGAGCAGTACTTC
CASSPTRGQGDEQYF
>-|-|TRBJ2-6|TRBV7-9
TGTGCCAGCAGCTCCCGACAGGTAACCTCGTCTGGGGCCAACGTCCTGACTTTC
CASSSRQVTSSGANVLTF
>TRBD1|-|TRBJ1-2|TRBV28
TGTGCCAGCAGTTTATACGGGACAGGGCTTGGCTACACCTTC
CASSLYGTGLGYTF
>TRBD2|-|TRBJ2-1|TRBV5-1
TGCGCCAGCAGCAATCTAGCGGGAGGGCATAATGAGCAGTTCTTC
CASSNLAGGHNEQFF
>TRBD1|-|TRBJ1-3|TRBV19
TGTGCCAGTAGTATCAGGGGGCAGCAAGGAAACACCATATATTTT
CASSIRGQQGNTIYF
>-|-|TRBJ1-4|TRBV19
TGTGCCAGTAGTACGCCTCCCGTAGGCCCTCGGGAAAAACTGTTTTTT
CASSTPPVGPREKLFF
>TRBD1|-|TRBJ1-6|TRBV30
TGTGCCTGGAGGGCAGGGGGATCCTATAATTCACCCCTCCACTTT
CAWRAGGSYNSPLHF
>TRBD1|-|TRBJ1-5|TRBV4-1
TGCGCCAGCAGCCAAGATCCCTTTCGTTACAGGGGGCGTAATCAGCCCCAGCATTTT
CASSQDPFRYRGRNQPQHF
>-|once|TRBJ1-1|TRBV29-1
TGCAGCGTTGGTCTGAACACTGAAGCTTTCTTT
CSVGLNTEAFF
>-|once|TRBJ2-1|TRBV18
TGTGCCAGCTCACCTCTAGCGAACAATGAGCAGTTCTTC
CASSPLANNEQFF
>-|-|TRBJ2-7|TRBV6-5
TGTGCCAGCAGTTATCAAGGGGACGTGCACGAGCAGTACTTC
CASSYQGDVHEQYF
>-|-|TRBJ2-3|TRBV9
TGTGCCAGCAGCCCGTTGACCCCAGATACGCAGTATTTT
CASSPLTPDTQYF
>-|-|TRBJ2-1|TRBV7-9
TGTGCCAGCCGGTCGGCAGGGGGGATCAATGAGCAGTTCTTC
CASRSAGGINEQFF
>-|-|TRBJ2-2|TRBV4-1
TGCGCCAGCAGCTTTGAACAGGGAAACACCGGGGAGCTGTTTTTT
CASSFEQGNTGELFF
>TRBD1|-|TRBJ2-7|TRBV29-1
TGCAGCGCCTCGACAGGGGGAGCAGGCTTCCTCGAGCAGTACTTC
CSASTGGAGFLEQYF
>-|-|TRBJ2-3|TRBV6-1
TGTGCCAGCAGTGGATTGGATACGCAGTATTTT
CASSGLDTQYF
>TRBD1|-|TRBJ1-3|TRBV5-4
TGTGCCAGCAGCTTGGGGACAGGGGCGGACGGAAACACCATATATTTT
CASSLGTGADGNTIYF
>-|-|TRBJ1-1|TRBV5-6
TGTGCCAGCAGCTTGGTAGCGACTGAAGCTTTCTTT
CASSLVATEAFF
>TRBD2|-|TRBJ2-7|TRBV4-2
TGTGCCAGCAGCCAAGATTTTACTAGCGGGGGCTACGAGCAGTACTTC
CASSQDFTSGGYEQYF
>TRBD1|-|TRBJ1-1|TRBV7-9
TGTGCCAGCAGCTTCGGGACAGGGGGCACATCGGGCACTGAAGCTTTCTTT
CASSFGTGGTSGTEAFF
>-|-|TRBJ1-3|TRBV27
TGTGCCAGCGGGGGTTTATCTGGAAACACCATATATTTT
CASGGLSGNTIYF
>-|-|TRBJ1-2|TRBV4-1
TGCGCCAGCAGCCAAGAACTAGGGACGCCTGACTATGGCTACACCTTC
CASSQELGTPDYGYTF
>-|-|TRBJ2-1|TRBV18
TGTGCCAGCTCACCATCGGACAGGGGGAGACTAGCGGTCTACAATGAGCAGTTCTTC
CASSPSDRGRLAVYNEQFF
>TRBD1|-|TRBJ1-5|TRBV30
TGTGCCTGTAGACAGGGGCGCAATCAGCCCCAGCATTTT
CACRQGRNQPQHF
>TRBD1|-|TRBJ1-2|TRBV2
TGTGCCAGCAGGAAAGGGGACAGGGGGCCTCTTAACTATGGCTACACCTTC
CASRKGDRGPLNYGYTF
>TRBD2|-|TRBJ2-4|TRBV4-1
TGCGCCAGCAGCCAAGATCAAGGCGGGGGGGCGTCGGCCAAAAACATTCAGTACTTC
CASSQDQGGGASAKNIQYF
>TRBD2|once|TRBJ2-1|TRBV13
TGTGCCAGCAGCTTTAGCGGGAGGTCCTACAATGAGCAGTTCTTC
CASSFSGRSYNEQFF